This T cell receptor beta chain was sequenced in a study of blood T cell repertoires in COVID-19. CDR1 and CDR2 from the germline V gene are SGHNT and YYREEE (reference sequence). The CDR3 consists of 19 residues. Trimming took 0 bases from V and 7 from J; bases not matched to a gene: 16. Profiling relied on immunoSEQ multiplex PCR, and the TCRdb table lists in-frame clones only, not all of them. Among approximately 31,000 clones, approximately 89% were seen once, and the ten largest hold approximately 4%. Sequenced sample: peripheral blood. This TCR was sampled from a man in his sixties with acute or convalescent COVID-19. The rearrangement links TRBV5-4 to TRBJ2-1; 10 nucleotides align to TRBD1. The CDR3 here is CASSLDLGRVTGGLNEQFF. CDR3 DNA: TGTGCCAGCAGCTTGGATTTAGGACGTGTGACAGGGGGCCTTAATGAGCAGTTCTTC.